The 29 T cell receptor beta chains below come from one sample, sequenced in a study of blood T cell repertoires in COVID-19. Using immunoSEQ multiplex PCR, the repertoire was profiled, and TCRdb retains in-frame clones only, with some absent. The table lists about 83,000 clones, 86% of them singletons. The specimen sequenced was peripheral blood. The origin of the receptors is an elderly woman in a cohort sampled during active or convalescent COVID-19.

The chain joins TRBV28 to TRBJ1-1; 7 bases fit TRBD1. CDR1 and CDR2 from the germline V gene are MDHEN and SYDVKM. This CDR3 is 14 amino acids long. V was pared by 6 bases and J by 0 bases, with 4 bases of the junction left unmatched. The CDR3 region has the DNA TGTGCCAGCAGCTCCGGACAGGTGAACACTGAAGCTTTCTTT. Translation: CASSSGQVNTEAFF. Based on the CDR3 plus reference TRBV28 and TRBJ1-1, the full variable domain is DVKVTQSSRYLVKRTGEKVFLECVQDMDHENMFWYRQDPGLGLRLIYFSYDVKMKEKGDIPEGYSVSREKKERFSLILESASTNQTSMYLCASSSGQVNTEAFFGQGTRLTVV.

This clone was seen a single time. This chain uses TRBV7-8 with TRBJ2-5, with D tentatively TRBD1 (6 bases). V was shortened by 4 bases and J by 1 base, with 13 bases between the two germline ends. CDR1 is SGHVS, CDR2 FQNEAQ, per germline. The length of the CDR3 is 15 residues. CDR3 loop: CASSYGTFSQETQYF. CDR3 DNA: TGTGCCAGCAGCTATGGGACATTCTCCCAAGAGACCCAGTACTTC.

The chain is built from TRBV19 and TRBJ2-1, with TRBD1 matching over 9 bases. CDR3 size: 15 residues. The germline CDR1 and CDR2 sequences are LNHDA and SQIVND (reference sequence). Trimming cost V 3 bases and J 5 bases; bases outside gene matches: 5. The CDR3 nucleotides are TGTGCCAGTAGTATCCGGGACAGGGTGAACAATGAGCAGTTCTTC. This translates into CASSIRDRVNNEQFF.

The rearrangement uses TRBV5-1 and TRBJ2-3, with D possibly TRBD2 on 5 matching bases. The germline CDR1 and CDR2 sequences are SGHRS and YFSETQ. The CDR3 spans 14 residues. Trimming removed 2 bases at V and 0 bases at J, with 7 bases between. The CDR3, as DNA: TGCGCCAGCAGCTTTGGGGAGAGCACAGATACGCAGTATTTT. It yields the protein CASSFGESTDTQYF.

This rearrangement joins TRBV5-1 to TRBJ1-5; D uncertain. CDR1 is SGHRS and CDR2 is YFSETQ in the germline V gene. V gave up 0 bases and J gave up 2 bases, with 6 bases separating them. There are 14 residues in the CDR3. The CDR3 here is CASSLDTGNQPQHF. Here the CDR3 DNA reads TGCGCCAGCAGCTTGGACACAGGCAATCAGCCCCAGCATTTT.

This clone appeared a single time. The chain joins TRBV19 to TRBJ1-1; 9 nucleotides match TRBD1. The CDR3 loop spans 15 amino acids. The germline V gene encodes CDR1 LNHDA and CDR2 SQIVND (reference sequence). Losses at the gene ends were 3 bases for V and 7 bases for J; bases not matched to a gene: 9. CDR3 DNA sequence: TGTGCCAGTAGTATGAACCGGGACAGGGTGATTGAAGCTTTCTTT. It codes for CASSMNRDRVIEAFF.

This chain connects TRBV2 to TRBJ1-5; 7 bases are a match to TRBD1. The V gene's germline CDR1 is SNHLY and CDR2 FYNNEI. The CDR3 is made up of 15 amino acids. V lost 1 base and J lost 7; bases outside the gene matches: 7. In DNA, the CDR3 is TGTGCCAGCAGTGAAGACAGAGGGGGCGAACAGCCCCAGCATTTT. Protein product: CASSEDRGGEQPQHF. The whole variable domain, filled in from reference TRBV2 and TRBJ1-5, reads EPEVTQTPSHQVTQMGQEVILRCVPISNHLYFYWYRQILGQKVEFLVSFYNNEISEKSEIFDDQFSVERPDGSNFTLKIRSTKLEDSAMYFCASSEDRGGEQPQHFGDGTRLSIL.

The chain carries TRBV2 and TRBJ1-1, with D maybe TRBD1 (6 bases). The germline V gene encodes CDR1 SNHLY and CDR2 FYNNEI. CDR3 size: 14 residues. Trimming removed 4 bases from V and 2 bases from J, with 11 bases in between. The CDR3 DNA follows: TGTGCCAGCAGTGTGGGGGCCGGCAACACTGAAGCTTTCTTT. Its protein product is CASSVGAGNTEAFF.

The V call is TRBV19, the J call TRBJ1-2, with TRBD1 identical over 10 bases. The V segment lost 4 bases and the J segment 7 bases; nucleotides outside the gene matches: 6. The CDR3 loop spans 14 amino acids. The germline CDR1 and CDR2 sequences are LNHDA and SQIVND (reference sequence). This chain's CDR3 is CASSTRDRGAGYTF. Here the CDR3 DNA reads TGTGCCAGTAGTACCCGGGACAGGGGAGCTGGCTACACCTTC. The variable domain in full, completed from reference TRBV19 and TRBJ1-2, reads DGGITQSPKYLFRKEGQNVTLSCEQNLNHDAMYWYRQDPGQGLRLIYYSQIVNDFQKGDIAEGYSVSREKKESFPLTVTSAQKNPTAFYLCASSTRDRGAGYTFGSGTRLTVV.

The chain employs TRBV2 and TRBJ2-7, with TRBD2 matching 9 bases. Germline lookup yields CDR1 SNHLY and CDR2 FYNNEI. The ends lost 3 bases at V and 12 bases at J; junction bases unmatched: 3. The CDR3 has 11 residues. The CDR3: CASSDWTSAYF. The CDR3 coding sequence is TGTGCCAGCAGTGATTGGACTAGCGCGTACTTC.

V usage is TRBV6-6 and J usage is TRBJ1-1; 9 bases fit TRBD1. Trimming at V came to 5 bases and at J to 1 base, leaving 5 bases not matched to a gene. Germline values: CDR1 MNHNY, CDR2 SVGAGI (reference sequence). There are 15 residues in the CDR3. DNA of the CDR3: TGTGCCAGCAGTCAACCGGGACAGGGGAACACTGAAGCTTTCTTT. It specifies CASSQPGQGNTEAFF.

CDR3 DNA sequence: TGTGCCAGCAGCTTGGGATCGACAGGGGGCGGAAATTCACCCCTCCACTTT. It yields the protein CASSLGSTGGGNSPLHF. This chain joins TRBV5-4 and TRBJ1-6; the match to TRBD1 covers 10 bases. Germline lookup yields CDR1 SGHNT and CDR2 YYREEE (reference sequence). The V gene end was trimmed by 0 bases and the J gene end by 7 bases; junction bases not matched to a gene: 7. The CDR3 sequence is 17 residues long.

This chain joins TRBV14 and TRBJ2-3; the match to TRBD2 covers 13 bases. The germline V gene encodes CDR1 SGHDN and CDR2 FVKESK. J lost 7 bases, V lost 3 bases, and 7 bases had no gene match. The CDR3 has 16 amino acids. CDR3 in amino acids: CASSQGLAGSGYTQYF. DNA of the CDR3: TGTGCCAGCAGCCAGGGACTAGCGGGAAGTGGATATACGCAGTATTTT.

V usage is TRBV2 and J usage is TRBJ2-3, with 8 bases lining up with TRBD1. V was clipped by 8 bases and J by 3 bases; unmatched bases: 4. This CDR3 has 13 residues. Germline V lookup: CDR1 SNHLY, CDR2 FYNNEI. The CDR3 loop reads CASVRDRTDTQYF. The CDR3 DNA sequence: TGTGCCAGCGTCCGGGACAGGACAGATACGCAGTATTTT.

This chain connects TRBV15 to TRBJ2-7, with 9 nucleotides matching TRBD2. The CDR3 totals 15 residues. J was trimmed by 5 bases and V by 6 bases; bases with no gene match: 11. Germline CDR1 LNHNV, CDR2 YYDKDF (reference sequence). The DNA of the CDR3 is TGTGCCACCAGGGAAAAGACTAGCGGTCATGACGAGCAGTACGTC. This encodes CATREKTSGHDEQYV.

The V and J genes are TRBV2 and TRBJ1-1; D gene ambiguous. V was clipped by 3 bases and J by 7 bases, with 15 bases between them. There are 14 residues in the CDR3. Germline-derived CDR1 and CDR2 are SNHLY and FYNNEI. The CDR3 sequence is CASSDPATVSEAFF. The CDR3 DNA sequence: TGTGCCAGCAGTGACCCCGCAACAGTAAGTGAAGCTTTCTTT.

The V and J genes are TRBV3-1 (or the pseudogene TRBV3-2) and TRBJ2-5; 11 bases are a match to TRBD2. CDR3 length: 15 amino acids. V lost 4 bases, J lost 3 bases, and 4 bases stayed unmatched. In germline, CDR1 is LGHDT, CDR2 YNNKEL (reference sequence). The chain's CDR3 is CASSRTGLAEETQYF. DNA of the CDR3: TGTGCCAGCAGCCGTACGGGACTAGCGGAAGAGACCCAGTACTTC.

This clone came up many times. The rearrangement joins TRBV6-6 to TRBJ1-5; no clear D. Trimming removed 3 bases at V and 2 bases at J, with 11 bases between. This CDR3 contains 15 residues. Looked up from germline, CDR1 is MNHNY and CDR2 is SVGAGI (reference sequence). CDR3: CASSYRAGGNQPQHF. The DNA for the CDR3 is TGTGCCAGCAGTTATAGGGCGGGCGGCAATCAGCCCCAGCATTTT.

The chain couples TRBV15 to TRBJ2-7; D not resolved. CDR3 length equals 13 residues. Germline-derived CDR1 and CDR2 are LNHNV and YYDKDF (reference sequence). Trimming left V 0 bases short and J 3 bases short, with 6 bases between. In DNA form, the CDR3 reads TGTGCCACCAGCAGAGATGCAGTCTACGAGCAGTACTTC. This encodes CATSRDAVYEQYF.

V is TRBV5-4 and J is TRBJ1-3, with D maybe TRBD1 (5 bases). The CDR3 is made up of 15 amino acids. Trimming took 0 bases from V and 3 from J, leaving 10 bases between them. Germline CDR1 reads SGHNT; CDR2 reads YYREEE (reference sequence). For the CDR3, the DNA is TGTGCCAGCAGCTTGGCGACAGAGTTTGGAAACACCATATATTTT. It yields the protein CASSLATEFGNTIYF.

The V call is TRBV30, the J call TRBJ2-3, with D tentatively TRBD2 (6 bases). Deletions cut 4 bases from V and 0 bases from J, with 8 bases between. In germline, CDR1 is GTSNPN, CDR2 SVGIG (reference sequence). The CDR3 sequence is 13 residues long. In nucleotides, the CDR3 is TGTGCCTGGACAAGCGGGAGCACAGATACGCAGTATTTT. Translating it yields CAWTSGSTDTQYF.

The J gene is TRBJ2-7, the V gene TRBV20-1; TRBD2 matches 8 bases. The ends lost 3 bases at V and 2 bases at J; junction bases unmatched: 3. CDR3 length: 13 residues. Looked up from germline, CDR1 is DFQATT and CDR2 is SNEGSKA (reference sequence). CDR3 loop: CSASQAGAYEQYV. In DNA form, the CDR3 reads TGCAGTGCTAGTCAAGCGGGAGCCTACGAGCAGTACGTC.

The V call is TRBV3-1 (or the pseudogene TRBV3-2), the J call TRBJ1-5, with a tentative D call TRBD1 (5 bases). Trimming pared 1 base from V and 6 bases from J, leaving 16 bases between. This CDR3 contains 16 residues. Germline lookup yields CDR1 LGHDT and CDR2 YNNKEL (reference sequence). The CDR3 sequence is CASSQAGVGGGQPQHF. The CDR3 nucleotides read TGTGCCAGCAGCCAAGCCGGCGTGGGGGGGGGTCAGCCCCAGCATTTT.

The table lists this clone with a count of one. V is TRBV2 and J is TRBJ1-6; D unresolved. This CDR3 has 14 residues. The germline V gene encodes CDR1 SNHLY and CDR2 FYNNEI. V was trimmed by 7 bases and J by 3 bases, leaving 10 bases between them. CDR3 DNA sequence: TGTGCCAGCAACCTCAGGCACTATAATTCACCCCTCCACTTT. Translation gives CASNLRHYNSPLHF.

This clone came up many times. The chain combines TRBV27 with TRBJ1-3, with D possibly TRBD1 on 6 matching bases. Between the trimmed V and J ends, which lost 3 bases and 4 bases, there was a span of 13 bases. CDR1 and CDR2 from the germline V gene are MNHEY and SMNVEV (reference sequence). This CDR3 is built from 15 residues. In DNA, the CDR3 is TGTGCCAGCAGTTTTTCCAGGGGACGCGGAAACACCATATATTTT. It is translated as CASSFSRGRGNTIYF.

The CDR3 coding sequence is TGTGCCAGCACCATAAGCGGGGGACAGGGGGACTATGGCTACACCTTC. It encodes CASTISGGQGDYGYTF. The chain recombines TRBV11-2 with TRBJ1-2; 11 bases map to TRBD1. V trimming: 7 bases; J trimming: 3 bases; junction bases outside the gene matches: 10. CDR3 size: 16 residues. Germline CDR1 reads SGHAT; CDR2 reads FQNNGV.

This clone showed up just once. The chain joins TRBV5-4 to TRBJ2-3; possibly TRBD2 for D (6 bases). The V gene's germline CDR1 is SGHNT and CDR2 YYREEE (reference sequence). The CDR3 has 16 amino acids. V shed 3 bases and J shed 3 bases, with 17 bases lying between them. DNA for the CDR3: TGTGCCAGCAGCTCGATCGGGAGAGAGTGGACAGATACGCAGTATTTT. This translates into CASSSIGREWTDTQYF.

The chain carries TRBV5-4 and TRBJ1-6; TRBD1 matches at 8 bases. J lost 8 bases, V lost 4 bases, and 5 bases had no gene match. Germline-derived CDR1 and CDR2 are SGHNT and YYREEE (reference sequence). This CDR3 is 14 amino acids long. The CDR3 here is CASSRDRSDSPLHF. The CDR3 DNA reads TGTGCCAGCAGCAGGGACAGGTCCGATTCACCCCTCCACTTT.

The CDR3 DNA reads as TGTGCCAGCAGCCCAGTTGGGACAGGGGATGAAAAACTGTTTTTT. It translates to CASSPVGTGDEKLFF. The V gene is TRBV6-5, the J gene TRBJ1-4, with TRBD1 matching over 10 bases. With V trimmed by 6 bases and J by 6 bases, 7 bases remained unmatched. The germline V gene has CDR1 MNHEY and CDR2 SVGAGI. This CDR3 has 15 amino acids.